The T cell receptor (beta chain) described here comes from a study of control samples from healthy donors and cancer patients. This table comes from immunoSEQ multiplex PCR, and its TCRdb copy is limited to in-frame clones, with some not included. The sample has 70,000 to 80,000 clones, approximately 90% seen once. The CDR3 contains 16 residues. CDR1 and CDR2 (germline): LGHNT, FRNRAP. Trimming took off 7 bases at V and 7 bases at J, with 26 bases between the two ends. The TCR originated in a woman aged 60 to 75 with head and neck cancer. The chain recombines TRBV12-5 with TRBJ2-7; a weak D match, TRBD2 (7 bases). Sequencing was done on a sample of PBMCs. As DNA, the CDR3 is TGTGCTAGTGCCCGGCCTATAGGGGGAGGGCCTCGGGAGCAGTACTTC. This codes for CASARPIGGGPREQYF.